Listed below are T cell receptor beta chains from one sample, sequenced in a study of cytomegalovirus exposure and HLA in healthy donors. Generated by immunoSEQ multiplex PCR, the TCRdb table keeps only in-frame clones and is missing some. The top ten hold 1.2% of the sample, which has approximately 170,000 clones, approximately 88% seen once. Sequenced material: PBMCs. The receptors originated from a boy between 2 and 10 years old in good health and CMV-seronegative. The CDR3 runs from the conserved cysteine through the conserved F or W. The D gene is left open where the match is weak. Clone size is shown for a subset of rows, as once, few, many or a class of expanded clone.

J gene: TRBJ1-5
D gene: -
clone size: -
V gene: TRBV6-5
CDR3 DNA: TGTGCCAGCAGTTACGACCGGGGTAAGCCCCAGCATTTT
CDR3 protein: CASSYDRGKPQHF

J gene: TRBJ1-4
D gene: -
clone size: few
V gene: TRBV7-9
CDR3 DNA: TGTGCCAGCAGCATGGGGCCCAATGAAAAACTGTTTTTT
CDR3 protein: CASSMGPNEKLFF

J gene: TRBJ2-2
D gene: -
clone size: -
V gene: TRBV5-1
CDR3 DNA: TGCGCCAGCAGCTCCGGGACACCGAACACCGGGGAGCTGTTTTTT
CDR3 protein: CASSSGTPNTGELFF

J gene: TRBJ2-1
D gene: TRBD2
clone size: -
V gene: TRBV30
CDR3 DNA: TGTGCCTGGACCGGGAGGGAGGGGGAGCAGTTCTTC
CDR3 protein: CAWTGREGEQFF

J gene: TRBJ2-5
D gene: TRBD2
clone size: -
V gene: TRBV29-1
CDR3 DNA: TGCAGCGTGCCGACTAGCGGGAGTGGAGAGACCCAGTACTTC
CDR3 protein: CSVPTSGSGETQYF

J gene: TRBJ2-5
D gene: -
clone size: once
V gene: TRBV11-2
CDR3 DNA: TGTGCCAGCAGCTTAACCCTAGTGGAGACCCAGTACTTC
CDR3 protein: CASSLTLVETQYF

J gene: TRBJ2-1
D gene: TRBD2
clone size: -
V gene: TRBV15
CDR3 DNA: TGTGCCACCAGCAGTCCCGGACTAGCGGTTAATGAGCAGTTCTTC
CDR3 protein: CATSSPGLAVNEQFF

J gene: TRBJ1-2
D gene: -
clone size: -
V gene: TRBV7-2
CDR3 DNA: TGTGCCAGCAGCCCGGAATCAGGGGTGGCAAACTATGGCTACACCTTC
CDR3 protein: CASSPESGVANYGYTF

J gene: TRBJ2-7
D gene: -
clone size: -
V gene: TRBV5-1
CDR3 DNA: TGCGCCAGCAGCTTGGGTCGGGATAGCCTCGGCTACGAGCAGTACTTC
CDR3 protein: CASSLGRDSLGYEQYF

J gene: TRBJ1-4
D gene: TRBD1
clone size: once
V gene: TRBV2
CDR3 DNA: TGTGTCAGCAGGTTGGGGACAGGGGAGGAAAAACTGTTTTTT
CDR3 protein: CVSRLGTGEEKLFF

J gene: TRBJ2-2
D gene: -
clone size: once
V gene: TRBV9
CDR3 DNA: TGTGCCAGCAGCAACCTGCCTCGGGGGATTGCCGGGGAGCTGTTTTTT
CDR3 protein: CASSNLPRGIAGELFF

J gene: TRBJ2-3
D gene: TRBD1
clone size: -
V gene: TRBV6-6
CDR3 DNA: TGTGCCAGCAGTAGGGACAGTACAGATACGCAGTATTTT
CDR3 protein: CASSRDSTDTQYF

J gene: TRBJ1-2
D gene: -
clone size: -
V gene: TRBV20-1
CDR3 DNA: TGCAGTGTACAGGGCTATGGCTACACCTTC
CDR3 protein: CSVQGYGYTF

J gene: TRBJ1-3
D gene: -
clone size: -
V gene: TRBV5-1
CDR3 DNA: TGCGCCAGCAGCTTTAGGGGGGACTACTCTGGAAACACCATATATTTT
CDR3 protein: CASSFRGDYSGNTIYF

J gene: TRBJ2-5
D gene: TRBD2
clone size: -
V gene: TRBV10-3
CDR3 DNA: TGTGCCATCAGCGGCGGGGGGCCGGGAGAGACCCAGTACTTC
CDR3 protein: CAISGGGPGETQYF

J gene: TRBJ2-7
D gene: TRBD2
clone size: -
V gene: TRBV7-6
CDR3 DNA: TGTGCCAGCAGCCCTCGGGTGGGCGGGAGCCACGAGCAGTACTTC
CDR3 protein: CASSPRVGGSHEQYF

J gene: TRBJ2-2
D gene: TRBD2
clone size: -
V gene: TRBV30
CDR3 DNA: TGTGCCTGGAGTTACGGGGGGGACACCGGGGAGCTGTTTTTT
CDR3 protein: CAWSYGGDTGELFF

J gene: TRBJ2-2
D gene: TRBD1
clone size: once
V gene: TRBV29-1
CDR3 DNA: TGCAGCGCACGATTACAGGGGGCCGGGAATACCGGGGAGCTGTTTTTT
CDR3 protein: CSARLQGAGNTGELFF

J gene: TRBJ2-7
D gene: -
clone size: few
V gene: TRBV5-1
CDR3 DNA: TGCGCCAGCAGCTTCGAGGGCGGGACCTCCTACGAGCAGTACTTC
CDR3 protein: CASSFEGGTSYEQYF

J gene: TRBJ1-4
D gene: -
clone size: -
V gene: TRBV30
CDR3 DNA: TGTGCCTGGCGGAGGGAAGTTGAAAAACTGTTTTTT
CDR3 protein: CAWRREVEKLFF

J gene: TRBJ1-4
D gene: -
clone size: -
V gene: TRBV19
CDR3 DNA: TGTGCCAGTAGTTGGCAGGGAGGGACAACTAATGAAAAACTGTTTTTT
CDR3 protein: CASSWQGGTTNEKLFF

J gene: TRBJ1-2
D gene: TRBD1
clone size: few
V gene: TRBV2
CDR3 DNA: TGTGCCAGCAACTCCGGGACAGGGCCCGGCTACACCTTC
CDR3 protein: CASNSGTGPGYTF

J gene: TRBJ2-4
D gene: TRBD1
clone size: -
V gene: TRBV5-4
CDR3 DNA: TGTGCCAGCAGCTCGACAGGGGAGGTCAAAAACATTCAGTACTTC
CDR3 protein: CASSSTGEVKNIQYF

J gene: TRBJ2-3
D gene: -
clone size: -
V gene: TRBV4-3
CDR3 DNA: TGCGCCAGCAGCCAGGAACCGGGACTCCCTAACACAGATACGCAGTATTTT
CDR3 protein: CASSQEPGLPNTDTQYF

J gene: TRBJ2-2
D gene: TRBD1
clone size: once
V gene: TRBV11-3
CDR3 DNA: TGTGCCAGCAGCCTACGGACAGGGGATGGAGTTACCGGGGAGCTGTTTTTT
CDR3 protein: CASSLRTGDGVTGELFF